A single sample is the source of the 30 T cell receptor beta chains below, sequenced in a study of blood T cell repertoires in COVID-19. Only in-frame clones appear in the TCRdb table, and some are missing; sequencing was by immunoSEQ multiplex PCR. Altogether about 160,000 clones are present, around three quarters being singletons, with the ten largest covering about 8.3%. Sequenced material: peripheral blood. The receptor set was obtained from a man in his 60s with acute or convalescent COVID-19.

This rearrangement joins TRBV4-1 to TRBJ2-7; TRBD1 matches at 9 bases. The CDR3 sequence is 13 residues long. V lost 4 bases to trimming and J lost 7 bases; unmatched junction nucleotides: 5. CDR1 is MGHRA, CDR2 YSYEKL, per germline. The CDR3 reads CASSLGTGSEQYF. DNA of the CDR3: TGCGCCAGCAGCCTCGGGACAGGGAGTGAGCAGTACTTC.

This sequence joins TRBV7-9 and TRBJ2-7; 10 nucleotides agree with TRBD1. Trimming removed 5 bases from V and 1 base from J; junction bases left unmatched: 11. The germline V gene encodes CDR1 SEHNR and CDR2 FQNEAQ (reference sequence). The CDR3 extends over 17 amino acids. The CDR3 DNA follows: TGTGCCAGCAGCCTAGGGGGACAGGGGCGCAGGTCCTACGAGCAGTACTTC. Its protein product is CASSLGGQGRRSYEQYF.

This sequence joins TRBV11-2 and TRBJ2-3; the D is unclear. Germline values: CDR1 SGHAT, CDR2 FQNNGV. The ends were cut back, 0 bases at V and 1 base at J, with 14 bases in the middle. This CDR3 is 17 amino acids long. CDR3 sequence: CASSLDRGIYGTDTQYF. In DNA, the CDR3 is TGTGCCAGCAGCTTAGATCGAGGTATTTACGGCACAGATACGCAGTATTTT.

The chain is built from TRBV27 and TRBJ2-1, with a tentative D call TRBD2 (6 bases). There are 15 residues in the CDR3. CDR1 and CDR2 (germline): MNHEY, SMNVEV (reference sequence). V was trimmed by 5 bases and J by 3 bases, leaving 14 bases between them. DNA of the CDR3: TGTGCCAGCAGTCCTGTTGGAGGGGTCTACAATGAGCAGTTCTTC. It encodes CASSPVGGVYNEQFF.

The rearrangement links TRBV7-9 to TRBJ2-1; D is perhaps TRBD1 (6 bases). This CDR3 contains 13 residues. The germline V gene has CDR1 SEHNR and CDR2 FQNEAQ (reference sequence). Trimming shortened V by 8 bases and J by 5 bases, and 13 bases separated the two germline ends. The CDR3 spells CASFHREDNEQFF. The CDR3 nucleotides read TGTGCCAGCTTCCACAGGGAAGACAATGAGCAGTTCTTC.

The rearrangement joins TRBV28 to TRBJ1-1; D gene uncertain. CDR1 is MDHEN and CDR2 is SYDVKM in the germline V gene. V was trimmed by 2 bases and J by 0 bases, leaving 7 bases between them. The CDR3 length is 14 residues. The CDR3 DNA reads TGTGCCAGCAGTTTAGTGACTCTGAACACTGAAGCTTTCTTT. Amino acids: CASSLVTLNTEAFF.

This clone has just a few counts. The J gene is TRBJ2-2, the V gene TRBV5-1, with 8 bases lining up with TRBD1. CDR1 and CDR2 from the germline V gene are SGHRS and YFSETQ. The V segment lost 0 bases and the J segment 4 bases; nucleotides outside the gene matches: 8. This CDR3 is 17 amino acids long. For the CDR3, the DNA is TGCGCCAGCAGCTTGGGAGGACAGGGTCAGGCCACCGGGGAGCTGTTTTTT. This translates into CASSLGGQGQATGELFF.

This clone has a single count. In nucleotides, the CDR3 is TGTGCCAGCAGTTACAGGTATGCCTATATTCTGACTCAACCACGTACCGGGGAGCTGTTTTTT. The encoded protein is CASSYRYAYILTQPRTGELFF. The chain has TRBV6-2 or TRBV6-3 and TRBJ2-2; no clear D. The germline V gene has CDR1 MNHEY and CDR2 SVGEGT. The germline V and J ends were trimmed by 2 bases and 5 bases, with 30 bases remaining between them. CDR3 length: 21 amino acids.

This chain links TRBV19 with TRBJ1-1; 7 bases align to TRBD1. Germline CDR1 LNHDA, CDR2 SQIVND (reference sequence). The CDR3 covers 15 residues. The V gene end was trimmed by 6 bases and the J gene end by 5 bases; junction bases not matched to a gene: 12. In DNA, the CDR3 is TGTGCCAGTAGAAAAGTACAGGGGATATATACTGAAGCTTTCTTT. As protein: CASRKVQGIYTEAFF.

V is TRBV24-1 and J is TRBJ2-5, with TRBD1 matching 9 bases. V lost 0 bases and J lost 1; bases outside the gene matches: 8. The germline CDR1 and CDR2 sequences are KGHDR and SFDVKD. The CDR3 length is 18 residues. The CDR3 loop is CATSDLQTGTGPQETQYF. As DNA, the CDR3 is TGTGCCACCAGTGATTTGCAAACTGGGACAGGGCCCCAAGAGACCCAGTACTTC.

On this clone: Within the sample, other DNA sequences also encode this same CDR3. CDR3 residues: CASSYSRGYGYTF. The CDR3 DNA is TGTGCCAGCAGTTACTCGCGGGGTTATGGCTACACCTTC. The chain is built from TRBV6-5 and TRBJ1-2, with D unclear. Per the germline V gene, CDR1 is MNHEY and CDR2 is SVGAGI. V was pared by 0 bases and J by 5 bases, with 7 bases between. CDR3 length equals 13 residues.

The gene calls are TRBV7-3 and TRBJ1-1; TRBD1 is a possible D gene (6 bases). The V gene lost 5 bases and the J gene lost 1 base, with 11 bases spanning the gap. Germline lookup yields CDR1 SGHTA and CDR2 FQGTGA. This CDR3 region has 14 residues. CDR3 sequence: CASSLGGANTEAFF. CDR3 bases: TGTGCCAGCAGCCTAGGGGGAGCGAACACTGAAGCTTTCTTT.

V usage is TRBV9 and J usage is TRBJ2-2; 9 bases align to TRBD1. This CDR3 region has 17 residues. Germline assignment: CDR1 SGDLS and CDR2 YYNGEE. V lost 3 bases and J lost 2; bases outside the gene matches: 8. Written as DNA, the CDR3 is TGTGCCAGCAGCGACTCTGGACAGGGGCCCAACACCGGGGAGCTGTTTTTT. Translation gives CASSDSGQGPNTGELFF.

This sequence joins TRBV7-8 and TRBJ2-1, with D tentatively TRBD2 (5 bases). Germline CDR1 reads SGHVS; CDR2 reads FQNEAQ. V lost 5 bases and J 1 base, leaving 9 bases between the germline ends. The CDR3 runs 14 residues. CDR3 protein: CASSPPGSYNEQFF. The CDR3 DNA follows: TGTGCCAGCAGCCCCCCGGGATCCTACAATGAGCAGTTCTTC.

The rearrangement joins TRBV19 to TRBJ1-1; 8 bases fit TRBD1. The CDR3 is 13 residues long. V lost 3 bases and J lost 8; bases outside the gene matches: 5. Germline loops: CDR1 LNHDA, CDR2 SQIVND (reference sequence). CDR3 amino acids: CASSIGQGREAFF. As DNA, the CDR3 is TGTGCCAGTAGTATTGGACAGGGCCGCGAAGCTTTCTTT.

The chain joins TRBV6-5 to TRBJ2-7; D not certain. The CDR3 runs 12 residues. CDR1 MNHEY and CDR2 SVGAGI come from the germline V gene. The V end was cut by 7 bases, the J end by 6 bases, with 13 bases between. The CDR3 sequence: CASITILREQYF. The DNA of the CDR3 is TGTGCCAGCATCACTATTCTACGCGAGCAGTACTTC.

The chain carries TRBV5-4 and TRBJ1-2, with D tentatively TRBD1 (6 bases). Trimming took off 2 bases at V and 2 bases at J, with 7 bases between the two ends. This CDR3 has 13 amino acids. In germline, CDR1 is SGHNT, CDR2 YYREEE (reference sequence). CDR3 residues: CASSFDRNYGYTF. DNA of the CDR3: TGTGCCAGCAGCTTCGACAGGAACTATGGCTACACCTTC.

This clone appeared a few times. The chain uses TRBV29-1 and TRBJ1-1; unclear D gene. The germline V gene has CDR1 SQVTM and CDR2 ANQGSEA. The CDR3 covers 13 residues. V was clipped by 7 bases and J by 1 base, with 13 bases between them. The CDR3 here is CSAFGDWNTEAFF. The CDR3 nucleotides are TGCAGCGCTTTCGGAGACTGGAACACTGAAGCTTTCTTT. The complete variable domain, with remaining parts taken from reference TRBV29-1 and TRBJ1-1, reads SAVISQKPSRDICQRGTSLTIQCQVDSQVTMMFWYRQQPGQSLTLIATANQGSEATYESGFVIDKFPISRPNLTFSTLTVSNMSPEDSSIYLCSAFGDWNTEAFFGQGTRLTVV.

This chain uses TRBV21-1 with TRBJ1-2; the DNA was not used to check the table's D call, TRBD1. TRBV21-1 is flagged as a pseudogene. CDR3 length: 14 amino acids. CDR3 region: CASSKPGQGGGYTF. In DNA form, the CDR3 reads TGTGCCAGCAGCAAGCCGGGACAGGGAGGAGGCTACACCTTC.

The chain couples TRBV9 to TRBJ2-2, with 9 bases fitting TRBD1. Per the germline V gene, CDR1 is SGDLS and CDR2 is YYNGEE. This CDR3 contains 15 residues. The V segment lost 0 bases and the J segment 5 bases; nucleotides outside the gene matches: 2. In DNA form, the CDR3 reads TGTGCCAGCAGCGTAGGGGGACAGGGTACCGGGGAGCTGTTTTTT. Translation: CASSVGGQGTGELFF.

The V gene is TRBV4-1, the J gene TRBJ2-3, with 7 bases that match TRBD2. CDR3 size: 15 residues. The V and J ends lost 2 bases and 5 bases, in that order; junction bases with no gene match: 7. From germline, CDR1 is MGHRA and CDR2 YSYEKL. The CDR3 loop is CASSQWGGGGDTQYF. Here the CDR3 DNA reads TGCGCCAGCAGCCAATGGGGCGGGGGTGGAGATACGCAGTATTTT.

A few counts support this clone. The chain links TRBV29-1 to TRBJ2-1; weak D call: TRBD1 (6 bases). V was clipped by 3 bases and J by 12 bases, with 18 bases between them. CDR1 is SQVTM, CDR2 ANQGSEA, per germline. The CDR3 extends over 13 amino acids. The CDR3 protein is CSVDRTATFGQFF. The CDR3 region has the DNA TGCAGCGTTGACAGGACAGCCACCTTTGGGCAGTTCTTC.

This chain connects TRBV5-6 to TRBJ1-1, with 7 bases aligning to TRBD1. Unmatched junction bases numbered 10, after V lost 4 bases and J lost 10 bases. Germline V gene data show CDR1 as SGHDT and CDR2 as YYEEEE. This CDR3 comprises 13 residues. The CDR3: CASSPKSGTVAFF. The DNA of the CDR3 is TGTGCCAGCAGCCCTAAGTCGGGGACAGTAGCTTTCTTT.

The chain carries TRBV2 and TRBJ1-1; no reliable D call. There are 10 residues in the CDR3. V was shortened by 6 bases and J by 6 bases, with 5 bases between the two germline ends. Germline V gene lookup returns CDR1 SNHLY and CDR2 FYNNEI. CDR3 region: CASSRSEAFF. Here the CDR3 DNA reads TGTGCCAGCAGCAGGTCTGAAGCTTTCTTT.

This clone has more than one count but fewer than ten. The V call is TRBV30, the J call TRBJ2-3, with D unresolved. Germline lookup yields CDR1 GTSNPN and CDR2 SVGIG (reference sequence). V was clipped by 2 bases and J by 4 bases, with 10 bases between them. The CDR3 runs to 13 residues. CDR3 in DNA: TGTGCCTGGAGTTTTACTATGGCAGATACGCAGTATTTT. Encoded protein: CAWSFTMADTQYF.

The chain carries TRBV28 and TRBJ1-5, with no clear D. The ends were cut back, 2 bases at V and 0 bases at J, with 11 bases in the middle. The germline V gene encodes CDR1 MDHEN and CDR2 SYDVKM. The CDR3 consists of 16 residues. CDR3 sequence reads: CASSLPLDYSNQPQHF. The CDR3 DNA reads TGTGCCAGCAGTTTACCCCTAGACTATAGCAATCAGCCCCAGCATTTT.

The J gene is TRBJ2-1, the V gene TRBV5-1; 10 bases map to TRBD2. Germline trimming cut 5 bases from V and 10 bases from J; bases unmatched to any gene: 12. The CDR3 has 15 amino acids. Germline V gene sequence: CDR1 SGHRS, CDR2 YFSETQ. The DNA for the CDR3 is TGCGCCAGCAGACCTAGCGGGGGCCTCTCCGGGGAGCAGTTCTTC. This translates into CASRPSGGLSGEQFF.

The V and J genes are TRBV11-2 and TRBJ2-2, with D tentatively TRBD2 (6 bases). Germline V gene lookup returns CDR1 SGHAT and CDR2 FQNNGV. The CDR3 has 14 residues. The ends were cut back, 4 bases at V and 4 bases at J, with 10 bases in the middle. CDR3 loop: CASSSSSVTGELFF. The CDR3 DNA sequence: TGTGCCAGCAGCTCCTCTAGCGTCACCGGGGAGCTGTTTTTT.

This clone was seen a few times. V and J are TRBV9 and TRBJ2-2; weak D call: TRBD2 (7 bases). CDR1 SGDLS and CDR2 YYNGEE come from the germline V gene. The V and J ends lost 7 bases and 5 bases respectively, with 21 bases between them. The CDR3 has 16 amino acids. This CDR3 is CASRPGEGQGTGELFF. In DNA form, the CDR3 reads TGTGCCAGCCGCCCGGGGGAGGGGCAGGGGACCGGGGAGCTGTTTTTT.

The chain is built from TRBV14 and TRBJ2-1; the match to TRBD1 covers 10 bases. Germline CDR1 SGHDN, CDR2 FVKESK. With 2 bases clipped from V and 9 bases from J, the junction kept 7 bases outside the gene matches. This CDR3 is 15 amino acids long. Here the CDR3 DNA reads TGTGCCAGCAGCCAAATCGGACAGGGGGAAGGTGAGCAGTTCTTC. Amino acid sequence: CASSQIGQGEGEQFF.